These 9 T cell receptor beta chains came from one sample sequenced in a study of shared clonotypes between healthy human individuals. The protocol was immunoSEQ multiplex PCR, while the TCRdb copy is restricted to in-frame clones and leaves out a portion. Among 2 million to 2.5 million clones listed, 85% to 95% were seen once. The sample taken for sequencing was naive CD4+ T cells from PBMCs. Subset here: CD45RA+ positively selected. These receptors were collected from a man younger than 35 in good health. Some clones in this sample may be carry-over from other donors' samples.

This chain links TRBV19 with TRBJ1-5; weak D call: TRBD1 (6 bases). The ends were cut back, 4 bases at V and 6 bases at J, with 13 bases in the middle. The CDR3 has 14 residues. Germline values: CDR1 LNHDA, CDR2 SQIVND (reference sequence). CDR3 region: CASSRGHVGQPQHF. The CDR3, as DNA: TGTGCCAGTAGTAGGGGGCACGTTGGTCAGCCCCAGCATTTT.

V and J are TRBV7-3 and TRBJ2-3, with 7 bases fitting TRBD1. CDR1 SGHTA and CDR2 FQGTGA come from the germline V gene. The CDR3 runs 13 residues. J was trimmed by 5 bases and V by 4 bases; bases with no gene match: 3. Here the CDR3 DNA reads TGTGCCAGCAGCTCGACAGGGCTAGATACGCAGTATTTT. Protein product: CASSSTGLDTQYF.

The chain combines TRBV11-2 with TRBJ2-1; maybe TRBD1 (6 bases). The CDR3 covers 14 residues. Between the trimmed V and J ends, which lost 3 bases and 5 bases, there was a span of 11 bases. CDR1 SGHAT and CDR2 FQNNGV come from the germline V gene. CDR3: CASSFRDKDNEQFF. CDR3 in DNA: TGTGCCAGCAGCTTCCGGGACAAAGACAATGAGCAGTTCTTC.

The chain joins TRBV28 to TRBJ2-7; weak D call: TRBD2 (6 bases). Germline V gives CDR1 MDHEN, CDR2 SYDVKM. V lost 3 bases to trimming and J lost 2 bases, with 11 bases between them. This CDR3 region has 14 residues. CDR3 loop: CASSFSEGTYEQYF. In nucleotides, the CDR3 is TGTGCCAGCAGTTTTTCGGAGGGAACCTACGAGCAGTACTTC.

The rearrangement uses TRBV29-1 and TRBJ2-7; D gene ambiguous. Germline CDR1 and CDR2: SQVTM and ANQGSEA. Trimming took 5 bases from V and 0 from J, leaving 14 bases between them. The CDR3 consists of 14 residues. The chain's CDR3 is CSVRFDTSSYEQYF. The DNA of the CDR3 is TGCAGCGTTCGATTCGATACGAGCTCCTACGAGCAGTACTTC.

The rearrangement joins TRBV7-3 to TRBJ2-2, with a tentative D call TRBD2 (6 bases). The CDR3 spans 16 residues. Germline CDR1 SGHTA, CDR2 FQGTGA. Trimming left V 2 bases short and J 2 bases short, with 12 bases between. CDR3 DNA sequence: TGTGCCAGCAGCTTAGCGGGAAGTCAAAACACCGGGGAGCTGTTTTTT. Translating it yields CASSLAGSQNTGELFF. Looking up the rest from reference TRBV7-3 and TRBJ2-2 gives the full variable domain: GAGVSQTPSNKVTEKGKYVELRCDPISGHTALYWYRQSLGQGPEFLIYFQGTGAADDSGLPNDRFFAVRPEGSVSTLKIQRTERGDSAVYLCASSLAGSQNTGELFFGEGSRLTVL.

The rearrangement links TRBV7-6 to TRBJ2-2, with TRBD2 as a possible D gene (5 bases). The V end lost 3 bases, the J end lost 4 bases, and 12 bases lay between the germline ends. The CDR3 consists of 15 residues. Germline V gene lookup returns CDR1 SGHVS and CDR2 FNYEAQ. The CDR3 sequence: CASSFAGSGTGELFF. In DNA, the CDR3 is TGTGCCAGCAGCTTCGCGGGTTCGGGCACCGGGGAGCTGTTTTTT. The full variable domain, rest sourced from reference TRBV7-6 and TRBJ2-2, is GAGVSQSPRYKVTKRGQDVALRCDPISGHVSLYWYRQALGQGPEFLTYFNYEAQQDKSGLPNDRFSAERPEGSISTLTIQRTEQRDSAMYRCASSFAGSGTGELFFGEGSRLTVL.

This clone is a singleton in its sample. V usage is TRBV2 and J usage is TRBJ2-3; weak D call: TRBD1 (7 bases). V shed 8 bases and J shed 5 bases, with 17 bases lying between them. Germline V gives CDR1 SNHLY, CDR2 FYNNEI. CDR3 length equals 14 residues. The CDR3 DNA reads TGTGCCAGCGCCAAGGGGGCTAGCGTAGATACGCAGTATTTT. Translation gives CASAKGASVDTQYF. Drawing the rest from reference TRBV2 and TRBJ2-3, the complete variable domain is EPEVTQTPSHQVTQMGQEVILRCVPISNHLYFYWYRQILGQKVEFLVSFYNNEISEKSEIFDDQFSVERPDGSNFTLKIRSTKLEDSAMYFCASAKGASVDTQYFGPGTRLTVL.

The CDR3 nucleotides read TGTGCCAGCAGAACTTACAGGGATGACACTGAAGCTTTCTTT. Residues: CASRTYRDDTEAFF. The chain has TRBV7-2 and TRBJ1-1, with a tentative D call TRBD1 (6 bases). Per the germline V gene, CDR1 is SGHTA and CDR2 is FQGNSA. V dropped 6 bases and J dropped 3 bases, with 14 bases sitting between them. The CDR3 spans 14 residues.